Shown below are 21 T cell receptor beta chains from a single sample sequenced in a study of CD8+ T cells in alopecia areata. RNA was isolated and reverse transcribed to cDNA, the sequencing template. The method was immunoSEQ multiplex PCR; TCRdb's version includes in-frame clones alone and lacks a portion of them. The sample carries 100,000 to 150,000 clones, about 61% recorded once. Treatment denoted: oral pan-JAK inhibitor, 5-10 mg twice daily. Sequenced material: CD8+ T cells sorted from blood, taken at week 4, from a patient treated with tofacitinib. The source of these receptors is a human donor with alopecia areata.

Concerning this clone: Other DNA sequences in the sample encode the same CDR3. The chain has TRBV29-1 and TRBJ2-7; D unresolved. This CDR3 spans 12 amino acids. Germline V gives CDR1 SQVTM, CDR2 ANQGSEA. V lost 3 bases to trimming and J lost 4 bases, with 10 bases between them. The CDR3: CSVDLGSYEQYF. CDR3 DNA sequence: TGCAGCGTTGACTTAGGAAGTTACGAGCAGTACTTC.

This chain uses TRBV7-9 with TRBJ1-4, with D hard to call. Deletions cut 0 bases from V and 6 bases from J, with 8 bases between. The CDR3 runs 14 residues. CDR1 and CDR2 (germline): SEHNR, FQNEAQ (reference sequence). CDR3 loop: CASSLALPDEKLFF. CDR3 sequence (DNA): TGTGCCAGCAGCTTAGCGCTCCCGGATGAAAAACTGTTTTTT.

The genes are TRBV5-1 and TRBJ2-7; 7 bases match TRBD1. The CDR3 is made up of 13 amino acids. Germline values: CDR1 SGHRS, CDR2 YFSETQ. The J segment lost 3 bases and the V segment lost 3 bases, leaving 3 bases of the junction unmatched. CDR3 nucleotides: TGCGCCAGCAGCTCCGGACAGGTCTACGAGCAGTACTTC. It encodes CASSSGQVYEQYF.

The chain is built from TRBV11-2 and TRBJ2-5; a weak D match, TRBD1 (5 bases). This CDR3 is built from 15 residues. Deletions cut 3 bases from V and 2 bases from J, with 13 bases between. The germline V gene encodes CDR1 SGHAT and CDR2 FQNNGV. DNA of the CDR3: TGTGCCAGCAGCTTGGTAGGGGCCGCGCAAGAGACCCAGTACTTC. This sequence encodes CASSLVGAAQETQYF.

The chain links TRBV18 to TRBJ2-7; D is ambiguous. The CDR3 extends over 16 amino acids. Germline assignment: CDR1 KGHSH and CDR2 LQKENI. V shed 2 bases and J shed 3 bases, with 17 bases lying between them. CDR3 sequence: CASSPSRPSDNYEQYF. DNA of the CDR3: TGTGCCAGCTCACCAAGTCGACCTAGTGATAACTACGAGCAGTACTTC.

This clone was seen only a few times. The J gene is TRBJ2-7, the V gene TRBV5-1; possibly TRBD1 for D (5 bases). The CDR3 consists of 15 residues. V shed 3 bases and J shed 3 bases, with 16 bases lying between them. The germline V gene encodes CDR1 SGHRS and CDR2 YFSETQ. CDR3 region: CASSSAPDRDYEQYF. For the CDR3, the DNA is TGCGCCAGCAGCTCCGCACCCGACAGAGACTACGAGCAGTACTTC.

The chain combines TRBV19 with TRBJ2-5; maybe TRBD1 (6 bases). The germline CDR1 and CDR2 sequences are LNHDA and SQIVND (reference sequence). Trimming pared 11 bases from V and 5 bases from J, leaving 18 bases between. The CDR3 totals 13 residues. The CDR3 coding sequence is TGTGCCTCAACCTCAGGGGAATGGGAGACCCAGTACTTC. It is translated as CASTSGEWETQYF.

This clone was detected only once. The genes are TRBV29-1 and TRBJ1-2; 7 bases agree with TRBD1. There are 12 residues in the CDR3. V dropped 4 bases and J dropped 4; count of bases not matched to a gene: 3. Per germline, CDR1 SQVTM and CDR2 ANQGSEA. This CDR3 is CSVVRGPYGYTF. The CDR3 region has the DNA TGCAGCGTTGTTAGGGGGCCCTATGGCTACACCTTC.

The chain uses TRBV27 and TRBJ1-2; D ambiguous. Germline CDR1 is MNHEY and CDR2 is SMNVEV (reference sequence). The ends were cut back, 3 bases at V and 4 bases at J, with 12 bases in the middle. The CDR3 has 14 residues. CDR3 in amino acids: CASSLRRSFYGYTF. The CDR3 DNA sequence: TGTGCCAGCAGTTTGCGGCGGTCCTTCTATGGCTACACCTTC.

This clone was picked up a small number of times. The chain combines TRBV29-1 with TRBJ2-3; the D is unclear. Germline lookup yields CDR1 SQVTM and CDR2 ANQGSEA. Trimming pared 3 bases from V and 0 bases from J, leaving 13 bases between. This CDR3 is built from 15 residues. The CDR3 DNA sequence: TGCAGCGTTGAGTCAGGTGACCGGAGCACAGATACGCAGTATTTT. Its translation is CSVESGDRSTDTQYF.

This sequence joins TRBV7-2 and TRBJ1-2; D ambiguous. Germline-derived CDR1 and CDR2 are SGHTA and FQGNSA. The CDR3 totals 14 residues. Trimming left V 1 base short and J 8 bases short, with 14 bases between. The CDR3 coding sequence is TGTGCCAGCAGCTTAGTTGCTGGTAAGGGAGGCTACACCTTC. Translation gives CASSLVAGKGGYTF.

The CDR3 is CASSLDFGNQPQHF. In DNA, the CDR3 is TGCGCCAGCAGCTTGGATTTCGGCAATCAGCCCCAGCATTTT. This chain connects TRBV5-1 to TRBJ1-5; no definite D call. The CDR3 consists of 14 residues. V was clipped by 0 bases and J by 2 bases, with 6 bases between them. Germline values: CDR1 SGHRS, CDR2 YFSETQ. Filled out from reference TRBV5-1 and TRBJ1-5, the complete variable domain reads KAGVTQTPRYLIKTRGQQVTLSCSPISGHRSVSWYQQTPGQGLQFLFEYFSETQRNKGNFPGRFSGRQFSNSRSEMNVSTLELGDSALYLCASSLDFGNQPQHFGDGTRLSIL.

The rearrangement links TRBV6-5 to TRBJ2-2; a weak D match, TRBD1 (5 bases). Per the germline V gene, CDR1 is MNHEY and CDR2 is SVGAGI. The V and J ends lost 7 bases and 6 bases respectively, with 15 bases between them. This CDR3 has 14 residues. Here the CDR3 reads CASTTRQGAGELFF. In DNA form, the CDR3 reads TGTGCCAGCACCACCCGACAAGGGGCCGGGGAGCTGTTTTTT.

The sample holds a few counts of this clone. The genes are TRBV29-1 and TRBJ2-1; no reliable D call. The CDR3 is made up of 14 amino acids. V lost 1 base to trimming and J lost 0 bases, with 7 bases between them. Germline assignment: CDR1 SQVTM and CDR2 ANQGSEA. The DNA of the CDR3 is TGCAGCGTTGAAGTTTCGAGCTCCTACAATGAGCAGTTCTTC. Amino acids: CSVEVSSSYNEQFF.

V usage is TRBV11-2 and J usage is TRBJ1-1, with TRBD1 identical over 7 bases. The CDR3 extends over 16 amino acids. Per germline, CDR1 SGHAT and CDR2 FQNNGV. Trimming cost V 0 bases and J 3 bases; bases outside gene matches: 7. Here the CDR3 reads CASSLDPTGRDTEAFF. In DNA, the CDR3 is TGTGCCAGCAGCTTAGATCCGACAGGGAGGGACACTGAAGCTTTCTTT.

The chain carries TRBV19 and TRBJ1-6, with 10 bases identical to TRBD1. V lost 8 bases and J lost 9; bases outside the gene matches: 7. Germline CDR1 LNHDA, CDR2 SQIVND (reference sequence). This CDR3 contains 14 residues. CDR3 region: CASLPGQGFSPLHF. As DNA, the CDR3 is TGTGCCAGTTTACCGGGACAGGGGTTTTCACCCCTCCACTTT.

Only one count was recorded for this clone. The CDR3 here is CAWSADREYYEQYF. The CDR3 bases are TGTGCCTGGAGTGCCGACAGGGAATACTACGAGCAGTACTTC. This chain joins TRBV30 and TRBJ2-7; 7 bases are a match to TRBD1. The CDR3 has 14 amino acids. Per germline, CDR1 GTSNPN and CDR2 SVGIG (reference sequence). The V and J ends lost 1 base and 3 bases, in that order; junction bases with no gene match: 6.

This clone was found a few times. The rearrangement uses TRBV30 and TRBJ2-1; a weak D match, TRBD1 (5 bases). The V gene's germline CDR1 is GTSNPN and CDR2 SVGIG (reference sequence). Deletions cut 2 bases from V and 9 bases from J, with 14 bases between. The CDR3 runs to 13 residues. CDR3: CAWSYRNPIEQFF. CDR3 coding DNA: TGTGCCTGGAGTTACAGGAACCCCATTGAGCAGTTCTTC.

This clone has just a few counts. The chain combines TRBV6-1 with TRBJ2-3; D may be TRBD2 (6 bases). The CDR3 consists of 15 residues. The V gene lost 6 bases and the J gene lost 0 bases, with 13 bases spanning the gap. Germline-derived CDR1 and CDR2 are MNHNS and SASEGT. In nucleotides, the CDR3 is TGTGCCAGCAGCCTACTAGCCGGAAGCACAGATACGCAGTATTTT. Translating it yields CASSLLAGSTDTQYF.

This clone has only a few counts. The gene calls are TRBV7-2 and TRBJ2-7, with D perhaps TRBD1 or TRBD2 (6 bases each). This CDR3 has 16 residues. The germline V gene has CDR1 SGHTA and CDR2 FQGNSA. The V end lost 2 bases, the J end lost 3 bases, and 17 bases lay between the germline ends. The CDR3 spells CASSLPKLAGDYEQYF. The CDR3 DNA sequence: TGTGCCAGCAGCTTACCTAAACTAGCAGGGGACTACGAGCAGTACTTC.

V and J are TRBV15 and TRBJ2-4; D is possibly TRBD2 (5 bases). Germline CDR1 and CDR2: LNHNV and YYDKDF (reference sequence). The CDR3 loop spans 17 amino acids. Trimming took off 4 bases at V and 1 base at J, with 17 bases between the two ends. CDR3 amino acids: CATSTLQAGLAKNIQYF. The CDR3 nucleotides are TGTGCCACCAGCACCCTCCAGGCGGGCTTGGCCAAAAACATTCAGTACTTC.